Below are 5 T cell receptor beta chains sequenced from a single sample in a study of brain T cells in children with intractable seizures. Time point indicated: blood from clinic visit 5 months post-surgery; TSC patient then seizure free. TCRdb's copy holds only in-frame clones and misses some; the assay was immunoSEQ multiplex PCR. In the table there are hundreds of thousands of clones, 93% of which are singletons. This sample comprised peripheral blood, obtained less than 6 months after surgery. These TCRs come from a boy younger than two with tuberous sclerosis and intractable seizures.

This sequence joins TRBV6-5 and TRBJ1-1; 8 nucleotides line up with TRBD1. V lost 6 bases to trimming and J lost 5 bases; unmatched junction nucleotides: 5. The CDR3 sequence is 13 residues long. CDR1 is MNHEY, CDR2 SVGAGI, per germline. The CDR3 DNA sequence: TGTGCCAGCAGGACAGGGGACGAGACTGAAGCTTTCTTT. It yields the protein CASRTGDETEAFF.

The J gene is TRBJ2-7, the V gene TRBV28; D ambiguous. Per germline, CDR1 MDHEN and CDR2 SYDVKM. The V end was cut by 5 bases, the J end by 3 bases, with 11 bases between. CDR3 length: 13 residues. CDR3 sequence reads: CASSPRSYYEQYF. The DNA for the CDR3 is TGTGCCAGCAGTCCCCGGTCTTACTACGAGCAGTACTTC.

The chain is built from TRBV2 and TRBJ2-7; no definite D call. Deletions cut 5 bases from V and 6 bases from J, with 8 bases between. The CDR3 totals 11 residues. Germline values: CDR1 SNHLY, CDR2 FYNNEI. The CDR3 reads CASSTRSEQYF. DNA of the CDR3: TGTGCCAGCAGTACGAGGAGCGAGCAGTACTTC.

The chain has TRBV15 and TRBJ1-2; TRBD1 matches at 8 bases. Unmatched junction bases numbered 5, after V lost 4 bases and J lost 4 bases. The germline CDR1 and CDR2 sequences are LNHNV and YYDKDF (reference sequence). The CDR3 totals 14 residues. CDR3 protein: CATSKGDRIYGYTF. The CDR3 coding sequence is TGTGCCACCAGCAAGGGGGACAGGATCTATGGCTACACCTTC.

The chain combines TRBV11-3 with TRBJ2-3; D is perhaps TRBD1 (5 bases). CDR3 length equals 13 residues. CDR1 is SGHNT and CDR2 is YENEEA in the germline V gene. V gave up 5 bases and J gave up 6 bases, with 12 bases separating them. The CDR3 is CASSTQGHDTQYF. Here the CDR3 DNA reads TGTGCCAGCAGCACCCAGGGTCACGATACGCAGTATTTT.